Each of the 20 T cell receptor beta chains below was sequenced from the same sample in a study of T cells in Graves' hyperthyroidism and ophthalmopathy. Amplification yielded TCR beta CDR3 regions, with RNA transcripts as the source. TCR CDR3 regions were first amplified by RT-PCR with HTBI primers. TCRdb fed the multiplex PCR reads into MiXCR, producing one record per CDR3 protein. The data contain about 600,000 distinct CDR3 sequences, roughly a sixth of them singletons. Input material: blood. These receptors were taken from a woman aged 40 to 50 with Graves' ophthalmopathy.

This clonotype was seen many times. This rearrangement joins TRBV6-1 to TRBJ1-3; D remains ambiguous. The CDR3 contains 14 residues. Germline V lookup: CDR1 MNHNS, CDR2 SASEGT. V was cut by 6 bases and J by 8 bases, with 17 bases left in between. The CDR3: CASRRTWGEDTIYF. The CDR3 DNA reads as TGTGCCAGCAGACGAACATGGGGTGAAGACACCATATATTTT.

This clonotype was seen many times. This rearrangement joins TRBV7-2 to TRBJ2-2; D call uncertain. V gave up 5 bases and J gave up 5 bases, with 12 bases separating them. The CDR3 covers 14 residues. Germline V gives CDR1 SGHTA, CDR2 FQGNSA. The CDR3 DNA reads TGTGCCAGCAGCCCCAAGATCAGGACCGGGGAGCTGTTTTTT. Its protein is CASSPKIRTGELFF.

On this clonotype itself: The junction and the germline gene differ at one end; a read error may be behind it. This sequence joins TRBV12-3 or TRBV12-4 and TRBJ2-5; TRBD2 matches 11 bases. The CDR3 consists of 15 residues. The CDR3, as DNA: TGTGCCAGCAGTGTAGCGGGGGGGCCTGGGGAGACCCAGTACTTC. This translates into CASSVAGGPGETQYF.

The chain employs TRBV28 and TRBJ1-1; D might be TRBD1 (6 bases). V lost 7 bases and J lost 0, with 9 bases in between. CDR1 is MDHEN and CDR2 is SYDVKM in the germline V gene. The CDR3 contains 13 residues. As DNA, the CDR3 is TGTGCCAGCAACAGGGACATGAACACTGAAGCTTTCTTT. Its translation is CASNRDMNTEAFF.

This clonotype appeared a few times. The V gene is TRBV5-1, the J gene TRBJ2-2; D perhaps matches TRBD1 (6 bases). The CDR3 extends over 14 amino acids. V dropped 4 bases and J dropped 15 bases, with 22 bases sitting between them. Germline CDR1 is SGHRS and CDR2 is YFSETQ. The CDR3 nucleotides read TGCGCCAGCAGCGATTGGACAGTCCCGAGGGAATTGTTTTTT. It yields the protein CASSDWTVPRELFF.

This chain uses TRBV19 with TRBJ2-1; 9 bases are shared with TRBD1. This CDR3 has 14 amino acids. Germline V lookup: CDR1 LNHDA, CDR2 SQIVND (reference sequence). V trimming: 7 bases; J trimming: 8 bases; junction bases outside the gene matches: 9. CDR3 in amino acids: CASKDQQGAYEQFF. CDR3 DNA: TGTGCCAGTAAGGACCAACAGGGGGCGTATGAGCAGTTCTTC.

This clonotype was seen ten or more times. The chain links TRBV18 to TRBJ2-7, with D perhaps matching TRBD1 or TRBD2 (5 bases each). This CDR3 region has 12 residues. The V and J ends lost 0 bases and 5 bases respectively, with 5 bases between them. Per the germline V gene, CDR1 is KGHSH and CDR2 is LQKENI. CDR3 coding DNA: TGTGCCAGCTCACCACCGGGGGACGAGCAGTACTTC. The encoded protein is CASSPPGDEQYF.

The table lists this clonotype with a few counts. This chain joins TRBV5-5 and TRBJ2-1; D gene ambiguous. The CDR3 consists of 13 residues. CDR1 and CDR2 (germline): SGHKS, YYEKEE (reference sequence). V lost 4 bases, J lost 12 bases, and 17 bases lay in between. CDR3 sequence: CASSATEPHGQFF. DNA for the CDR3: TGTGCCAGCAGCGCGACGGAACCGCATGGGCAGTTCTTC.

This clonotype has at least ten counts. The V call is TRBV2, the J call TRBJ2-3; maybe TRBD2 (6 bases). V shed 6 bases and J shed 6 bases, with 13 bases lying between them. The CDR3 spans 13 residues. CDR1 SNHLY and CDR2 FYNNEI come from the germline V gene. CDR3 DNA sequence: TGTGCCAGCAGCCGGGACTTAATGGATACGCAGTATTTT. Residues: CASSRDLMDTQYF.

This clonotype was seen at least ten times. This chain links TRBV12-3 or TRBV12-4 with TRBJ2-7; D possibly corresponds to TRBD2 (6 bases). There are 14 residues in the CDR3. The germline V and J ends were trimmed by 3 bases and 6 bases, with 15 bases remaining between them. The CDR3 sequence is CASSFGGARSEQYF. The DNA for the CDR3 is TGTGCCAGCAGTTTCGGCGGGGCGAGGAGCGAGCAGTACTTC.

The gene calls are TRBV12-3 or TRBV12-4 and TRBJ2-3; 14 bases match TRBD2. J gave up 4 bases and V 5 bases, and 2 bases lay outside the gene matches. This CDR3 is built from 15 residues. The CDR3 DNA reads TGTGCCAGCAGTCCGACTAGCGGGAGGGCAGATACGCAGTATTTT. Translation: CASSPTSGRADTQYF.

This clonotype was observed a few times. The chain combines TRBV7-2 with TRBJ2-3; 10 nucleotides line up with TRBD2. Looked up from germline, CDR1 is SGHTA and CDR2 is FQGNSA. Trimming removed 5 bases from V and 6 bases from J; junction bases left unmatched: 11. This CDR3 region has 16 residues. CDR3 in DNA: TGTGCCAGCAGCCGGGGTCTAGCGGGGGTTGGGGATACGCAGTATTTT. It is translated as CASSRGLAGVGDTQYF.

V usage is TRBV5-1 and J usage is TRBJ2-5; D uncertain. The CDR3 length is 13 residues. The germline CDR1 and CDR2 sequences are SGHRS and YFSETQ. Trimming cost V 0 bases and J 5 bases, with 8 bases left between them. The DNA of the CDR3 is TGCGCCAGCAGCTTGGAAGTTTACGAGACCCAGTACTTC. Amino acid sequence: CASSLEVYETQYF.

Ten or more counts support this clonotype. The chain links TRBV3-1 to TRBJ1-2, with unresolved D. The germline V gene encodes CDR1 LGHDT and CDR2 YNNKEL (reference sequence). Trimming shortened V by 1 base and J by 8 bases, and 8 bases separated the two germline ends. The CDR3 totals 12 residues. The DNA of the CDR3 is TGTGCCAGCAGCCAAGTGATAGGAGGCTACACCTTC. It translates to CASSQVIGGYTF.

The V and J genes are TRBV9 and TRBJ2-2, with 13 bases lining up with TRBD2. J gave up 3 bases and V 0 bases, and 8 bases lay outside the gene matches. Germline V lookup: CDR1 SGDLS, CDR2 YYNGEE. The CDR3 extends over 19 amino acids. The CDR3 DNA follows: TGTGCCAGCAGCGTAGTGTCACTAGCGGGAGGGCCCCACACCGGGGAGCTGTTTTTT. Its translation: CASSVVSLAGGPHTGELFF. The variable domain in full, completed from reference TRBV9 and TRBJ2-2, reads DSGVTQTPKHLITATGQRVTLRCSPRSGDLSVYWYQQSLDQGLQFLIQYYNGEERAKGNILERFSAQQFPDLHSELNLSSLELGDSALYFCASSVVSLAGGPHTGELFFGEGSRLTVL.

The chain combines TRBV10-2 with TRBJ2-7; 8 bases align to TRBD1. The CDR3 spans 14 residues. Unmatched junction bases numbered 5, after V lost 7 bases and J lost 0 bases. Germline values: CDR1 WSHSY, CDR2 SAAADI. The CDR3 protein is CASTSQGDSYEQYF. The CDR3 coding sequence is TGCGCCAGCACCTCACAGGGGGACTCCTACGAGCAGTACTTC.

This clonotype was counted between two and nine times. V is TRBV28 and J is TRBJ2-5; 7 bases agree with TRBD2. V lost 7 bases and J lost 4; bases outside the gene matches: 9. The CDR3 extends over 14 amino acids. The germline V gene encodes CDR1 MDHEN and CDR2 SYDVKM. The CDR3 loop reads CASTSAGVGETQYF. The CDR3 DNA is TGTGCCAGCACCTCCGCGGGGGTGGGAGAGACCCAGTACTTC.

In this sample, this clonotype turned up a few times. The CDR3 DNA reads as TGTGCCAGCAGCCCGACGGACCGCCTAGACGAGCAGTACTTC. This sequence encodes CASSPTDRLDEQYF. This chain joins TRBV11-2 and TRBJ2-7; no firm D call. The CDR3 runs to 14 residues. Germline V gene sequence: CDR1 SGHAT, CDR2 FQNNGV. V was cut by 5 bases and J by 5 bases, with 16 bases left in between.

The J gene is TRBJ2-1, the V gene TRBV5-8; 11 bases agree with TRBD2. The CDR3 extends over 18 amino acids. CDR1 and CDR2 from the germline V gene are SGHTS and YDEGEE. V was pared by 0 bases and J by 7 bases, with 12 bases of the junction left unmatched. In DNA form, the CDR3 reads TGTGCCAGCAGCTTGGTTCTAGCGGGAGGCCTAACGAGAAATGAGCAGTTCTTC. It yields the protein CASSLVLAGGLTRNEQFF.

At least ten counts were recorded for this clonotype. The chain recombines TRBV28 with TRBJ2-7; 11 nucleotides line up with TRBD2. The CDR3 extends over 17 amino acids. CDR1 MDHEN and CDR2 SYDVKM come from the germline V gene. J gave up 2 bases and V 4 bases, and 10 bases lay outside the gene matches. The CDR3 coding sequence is TGTGCCAGCAGTTCACGGACTAGCGGGCTGACACCCTACGAGCAGTACTTC. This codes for CASSSRTSGLTPYEQYF.